Below, 17 T cell receptor beta chains from the same sample are listed, as sequenced in a study of blood T cell repertoires in COVID-19. TCRdb's table, derived via immunoSEQ multiplex PCR, lists solely in-frame clones and lacks some. The sample yields 90,000 to 150,000 clones, 82% seen once. Sequencing input: peripheral blood. Receptors originate from a human donor in a cohort sampled during active COVID-19.

V and J are TRBV5-1 and TRBJ2-6, with unresolved D. Germline V CDR1 and CDR2: SGHRS, YFSETQ. This CDR3 spans 13 amino acids. The germline V and J ends were trimmed by 6 bases and 1 base, with 5 bases remaining between them. The chain's CDR3 is CASTSSGANVLTF. The CDR3 DNA reads as TGCGCCAGCACCTCGTCTGGGGCCAACGTCCTGACTTTC. The whole variable domain, remainder taken from reference TRBV5-1 and TRBJ2-6, is KAGVTQTPRYLIKTRGQQVTLSCSPISGHRSVSWYQQTPGQGLQFLFEYFSETQRNKGNFPGRFSGRQFSNSRSEMNVSTLELGDSALYLCASTSSGANVLTFGAGSRLTVL.

This clone has a count of ten or more. This sequence joins TRBV19 and TRBJ2-3; D remains unclear. The CDR3 has 13 residues. CDR1 is LNHDA, CDR2 SQIVND, per germline (reference sequence). Trimming pared 7 bases from V and 1 base from J, leaving 9 bases between. The CDR3 DNA reads as TGTGCCAGTAATACACGGGGCACAGATACGCAGTATTTT. Protein sequence: CASNTRGTDTQYF.

A few counts support this clone. The chain's CDR3 is CASSWGTGGTDSPLHF. The CDR3 bases are TGCGCCAGCAGCTGGGGGACAGGGGGTACGGATTCACCCCTCCACTTT. The J gene is TRBJ1-6, the V gene TRBV5-1; 11 bases map to TRBD1. Germline V lookup: CDR1 SGHRS, CDR2 YFSETQ. Trimming at V came to 3 bases and at J to 8 bases, leaving 7 bases not matched to a gene. The CDR3 loop spans 16 amino acids.

This chain joins TRBV6-5 and TRBJ2-7; 8 bases match TRBD2. This CDR3 is built from 13 residues. Losses at the gene ends were 7 bases for V and 0 bases for J; bases not matched to a gene: 2. Germline V gene data show CDR1 as MNHEY and CDR2 as SVGAGI. The CDR3 nucleotides are TGTGCCAGCACCGGGGGGGGCTCCTACGAGCAGTACTTC. Protein sequence: CASTGGGSYEQYF.

J is TRBJ1-4 and V is TRBV20-1, with 10 positions matching TRBD1. After removal of 3 bases from V and 8 bases from J, the junction contained 6 bases not matched to a gene. This CDR3 region has 14 residues. The V gene's germline CDR1 is DFQATT and CDR2 SNEGSKA (reference sequence). The CDR3 DNA reads as TGCAGTGCTAGTCGGGGGACAGGGGAAGAAAAACTGTTTTTT. It codes for CSASRGTGEEKLFF.

The genes are TRBV6-1 and TRBJ1-6; D possibly corresponds to TRBD1 (6 bases). The germline V gene encodes CDR1 MNHNS and CDR2 SASEGT. The CDR3 runs to 16 residues. Deletions cut 4 bases from V and 8 bases from J, with 18 bases between. The CDR3 reads CASSGKDRSRDSPLHF. CDR3 nucleotide sequence: TGTGCCAGCAGTGGGAAGGACAGATCCAGGGATTCACCCCTCCACTTT.

The gene calls are TRBV7-9 and TRBJ1-1; D is ambiguous. V gave up 1 base and J gave up 6 bases, with 6 bases separating them. The V gene's germline CDR1 is SEHNR and CDR2 FQNEAQ (reference sequence). CDR3 size: 12 residues. Here the CDR3 reads CASSLGSSEAFF. For the CDR3, the DNA is TGTGCCAGCAGCTTAGGGAGTTCTGAAGCTTTCTTT.

The chain combines TRBV23-1 with TRBJ2-2; D is possibly TRBD2 (8 bases). TRBV23-1 is sorted into the ORF group, with uncertain function. The CDR3 runs 16 residues. Trimming removed 7 bases at V and 0 bases at J, with 15 bases between. The CDR3 DNA sequence: TGCGCCAGCACCCGGGAGGGACAGCCGAACACCGGGGAGCTGTTTTTT. Translating gives CASTREGQPNTGELFF.

The rearrangement uses TRBV12-1 and TRBJ1-5; no check of the table's D call, TRBD1, against the DNA was made. TRBV12-1 is classified as a pseudogene. The CDR3 extends over 18 amino acids. The CDR3 here is CASSSRDRASYSNQPQHF. The CDR3, as DNA: TGTGCCAGCAGCTCTCGGGACAGGGCATCCTATAGCAATCAGCCCCAGCATTTT.

In DNA, the CDR3 is TGTGCCAGCAGTTCAGGTTATGGCTACACCTTC. Translated, it gives CASSSGYGYTF. V is TRBV28 and J is TRBJ1-2; no definite D call. Germline-derived CDR1 and CDR2 are MDHEN and SYDVKM. The CDR3 contains 11 residues. The V end lost 4 bases, the J end lost 5 bases, and 5 bases lay between the germline ends.

CDR3 nucleotides: TGTGCCAGTAGTATAGCGCAGGGTCGCTCTGAAGCTTTCTTT. Amino acids: CASSIAQGRSEAFF. The chain uses TRBV19 and TRBJ1-1; TRBD1 might be the D (5 bases). CDR1 is LNHDA and CDR2 is SQIVND in the germline V gene (reference sequence). The V gene lost 1 base and the J gene lost 6 bases, with 12 bases spanning the gap. The CDR3 spans 14 residues.

This clone has a single count. This chain uses TRBV19 with TRBJ2-7; a possible D gene is TRBD1 (5 bases). V lost 10 bases and J lost 6, with 16 bases in between. The CDR3 has 12 residues. Germline assignment: CDR1 LNHDA and CDR2 SQIVND (reference sequence). This CDR3 is CATAEGASEQYF. The CDR3 nucleotides are TGTGCCACCGCGGAAGGGGCGAGCGAGCAGTACTTC.

In DNA, the CDR3 is TGCAGCACGGTCACTAGCGGGGGGTCCTACAATGAGCAGTTCTTC. It is translated as CSTVTSGGSYNEQFF. The V gene is TRBV29-1, the J gene TRBJ2-1; 12 positions match TRBD2. Germline trimming cut 8 bases from V and 1 base from J; bases unmatched to any gene: 6. Looked up from germline, CDR1 is SQVTM and CDR2 is ANQGSEA. CDR3 length: 15 amino acids.

V gene TRBV5-6 combines with J gene TRBJ2-7; possible D gene TRBD1, 6 bases. V was shortened by 0 bases and J by 3 bases, with 10 bases between the two germline ends. The CDR3 has 14 amino acids. Germline CDR1 SGHDT, CDR2 YYEEEE. The CDR3 sequence is CASSLGAGVYEQYF. CDR3 nucleotide sequence: TGTGCCAGCAGCTTGGGGGCAGGGGTCTACGAGCAGTACTTC.

The chain carries TRBV24-1 and TRBJ1-1; perhaps TRBD1 as D (5 bases). This CDR3 has 13 residues. Germline CDR1 and CDR2: KGHDR and SFDVKD. V shed 7 bases and J shed 1 base, with 9 bases lying between them. The CDR3 is CATRAGWNTEAFF. CDR3 nucleotides: TGTGCCACCAGAGCAGGGTGGAACACTGAAGCTTTCTTT.

This clone was detected only once. This chain uses TRBV19 with TRBJ2-4; possible D gene TRBD1, 5 bases. The CDR3 extends over 14 amino acids. Germline CDR1 is LNHDA and CDR2 is SQIVND (reference sequence). Trimming removed 4 bases at V and 1 base at J, with 8 bases between. The CDR3 reads CASSTDSAKNIQYF. CDR3 nucleotide sequence: TGTGCCAGTAGTACCGACAGTGCCAAAAACATTCAGTACTTC. The variable domain in full, with the rest retrieved from reference TRBV19 and TRBJ2-4, is DGGITQSPKYLFRKEGQNVTLSCEQNLNHDAMYWYRQDPGQGLRLIYYSQIVNDFQKGDIAEGYSVSREKKESFPLTVTSAQKNPTAFYLCASSTDSAKNIQYFGAGTRLSVL.

V is TRBV4-3 and J is TRBJ1-3, with 7 positions matching TRBD1. Looked up from germline, CDR1 is LGHNA and CDR2 is YSLEER. The CDR3 runs to 18 residues. With V trimmed by 0 bases and J by 3 bases, 11 bases remained unmatched. DNA for the CDR3: TGCGCCAGCAGCCAAGATCATCCGGGCAGGGGGAGTGGAAACACCATATATTTT. Translating gives CASSQDHPGRGSGNTIYF.